This TCR beta chain came from a study of OX40 agonist ivuxolimab in advanced cancers. The CDR3 has 13 residues. The germline V gene encodes CDR1 KGHSH and CDR2 LQKENI. V was pared by 3 bases and J by 4 bases, with 9 bases between. Systemic immunosuppression or a history of autoimmune disease excluded patients. Cycle 7 day 1, cycle 4 day 1, and baseline were the timepoints at which blood was sampled. This table comes from immunoSEQ multiplex PCR, and its TCRdb copy is limited to in-frame clones, with some not included. The sample yields roughly 74,000 clones, 84% seen once. The receptor was isolated from an adult with an advanced solid tumor such as melanoma, head and neck, liver or kidney cancer. The gene calls are TRBV18 and TRBJ1-1; D may be TRBD1 (6 bases). Specimen: CD4+ or CD8+ T cells sorted from blood, collected in a trial of the OX40 agonist ivuxolimab. The CDR3 is CASSPQTGTEAFF. The CDR3 nucleotides are TGTGCCAGCTCACCCCAGACAGGCACTGAAGCTTTCTTT.